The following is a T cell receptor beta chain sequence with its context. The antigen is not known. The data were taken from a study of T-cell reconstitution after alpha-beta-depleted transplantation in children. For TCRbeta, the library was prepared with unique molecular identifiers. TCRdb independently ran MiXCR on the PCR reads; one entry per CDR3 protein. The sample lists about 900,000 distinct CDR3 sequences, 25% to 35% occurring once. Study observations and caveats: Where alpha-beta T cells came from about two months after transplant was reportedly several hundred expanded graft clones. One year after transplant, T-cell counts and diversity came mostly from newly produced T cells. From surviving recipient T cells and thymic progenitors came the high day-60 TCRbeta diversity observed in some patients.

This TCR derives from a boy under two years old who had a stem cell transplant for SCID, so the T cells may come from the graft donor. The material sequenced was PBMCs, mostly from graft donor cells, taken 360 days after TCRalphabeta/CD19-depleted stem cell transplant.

CDR3 nucleotides: TGTGCCAGCAGCTTAGCGGGCAGCGTCTTGTGGGGCTACACCTTC. It codes for CASSLAGSVLWGYTF. The chain links TRBV7-8 to TRBJ1-2; D remains unclear. This CDR3 comprises 15 residues. The germline gives CDR1 SGHVS, CDR2 FQNEAQ. The V and J ends lost 0 bases and 8 bases respectively, with 16 bases between them.